The rows below give T cell receptor beta chains drawn from one sample of a study of blood T cell repertoires in COVID-19. Only in-frame clones appear in the TCRdb table, and some are missing; sequencing was by immunoSEQ multiplex PCR. The sample lists under 250,000 clones; around 80% were seen once. The sequenced sample was peripheral blood. Receptor source: a middle-aged woman with acute or convalescent COVID-19. Each CDR3 is given with its conserved first and last residue.

>TRBV11-1
CASSLRAGRTQETQYF
>TRBV27
CASSFWEGSEAFF
>TRBV6-1
CASSEPGVGYGYTF
>TRBV6-2/TRBV6-3
CASSPGTGSGTEAFF
>TRBV27
CASTDGTSGYNEQFF
>TRBV19
CASARRGETGTQYF
>TRBV27
CVSSYRTGTYNEQFF
>TRBV7-9
CASSPRLAETGELFF
>TRBV2
CASSVVFEQYF
>TRBV19
CASSIEHSPWRERTDTQYF
>TRBV19
CASSIDHERPEAFF
>TRBV7-3
CASSARQVTGELFF
>TRBV27
CASSLGSGESYNEQFF
>TRBV12-3/TRBV12-4
CARSGMNTEAFF
>TRBV5-5
CASSLRVSGPTGELFF
>TRBV6-1
CASGETEQETQYF
>TRBV24-1
CATSVRESVTQYF
>TRBV3-1/TRBV3-2
CASSPRTTLTGNKNIQYF
>TRBV10-1
CASSPDRGYGYTF
>TRBV2
CASRNAGLNQPQHF
>TRBV18
CASSPIDFSTDTQYF
>TRBV24-1
CATRGTGTNEQFF
>TRBV5-1
CASSSDSTYGYTF
>TRBV6-1
CASSERGRVTAFF
>TRBV30
CAWRFLAGGRDEQFF
>TRBV6-1
CASSDRTGINNEQFF
>TRBV6-4
CASSRPQGNYGYTF
>TRBV11-2
CASSLGFGDSSRYGYTF
>TRBV30
CAWSVQLQRGYSGNTIYF
>TRBV27
CASSSHDVTVDEAFF